This is a list of T cell receptor beta chains from one sample in a study of metastatic and nonmetastatic thyroid tumors. TCRdb re-processed the PCR reads through MiXCR. The sample has 15,000 to 25,000 clones, about a quarter seen once. Source material: blood. The receptor set was obtained from a male donor with papillary thyroid cancer or a benign thyroid nodule (not recorded which). Some clones in this sample may be carry-over from other donors' samples. CDR3s include the opening cysteine and the closing phenylalanine or tryptophan. Fields, in order: V gene, J gene, CDR3 protein.

TRBV9,TRBJ2-1,CATAPGTGHNEQFF
TRBV15,TRBJ2-3,CATGRDRSTDTQYF
TRBV11-1,TRBJ2-1,CVSSPRVCLAGGNEQFF
TRBV12-3/TRBV12-4,TRBJ1-3,CASSPRRVGNTIYF
TRBV30,TRBJ1-2,CAWSPGYLEGYTF
TRBV7-6,TRBJ2-7,CASGDRRSYEQYF
TRBV10-3,TRBJ1-1,CAIREGAVNTEAFF
TRBV2,TRBJ1-6,CASRGQSSYNSPLHF
TRBV24-1,TRBJ2-1,CATEGLNEQFF
TRBV28,TRBJ1-1,CASVSEVTEAFF
TRBV12-3/TRBV12-4,TRBJ2-3,CASSLMADTQYF
TRBV11-2,TRBJ2-2,CASSLRVNRLTSSGELFF
TRBV2,TRBJ1-3,CASSEYRGSSGNTIYF
TRBV18,TRBJ2-2,CASSPAGRPNTGELFF
TRBV20-1,TRBJ2-5,CISTIGGGETQYF
TRBV6-4,TRBJ2-2,CASSDKLGTGELFF
TRBV9,TRBJ1-2,CASSVEGYGYTF
TRBV7-3,TRBJ2-1,CASSLTRRSLNEQFF
TRBV6-1,TRBJ1-1,CASSAGGTEAFF
TRBV12-3/TRBV12-4,TRBJ2-3,CASSARLAGGSTDTQYF
TRBV2,TRBJ1-1,CASSDSVNTEAFF
TRBV28,TRBJ1-6,CANSPAAGGWDSPLHF
TRBV14,TRBJ2-7,CASRKREGYEQYF
TRBV5-1,TRBJ1-1,CASSVTGDNTEAFF
TRBV12-3/TRBV12-4,TRBJ2-1,CASSFTLGATAPGNEQFF
TRBV30,TRBJ1-2,CAWSVQGLLYGYTF
TRBV30,TRBJ2-2,CAWRGKGTGGELFF
TRBV5-1,TRBJ2-2,CASSLGTFTTGELFF
TRBV20-1,TRBJ1-6,CSASEESSYNSPLHF
TRBV7-6,TRBJ2-5,CASSLVEEVGIETQYF
TRBV2,TRBJ2-7,CASSEFAIAGQDF
TRBV20-1,TRBJ2-2,CSAGGLAGRAGELFF
TRBV28,TRBJ2-1,CASSLVARENEQFF
TRBV24-1,TRBJ2-3,CATSDWTQGVVGPDTQYF
TRBV20-1,TRBJ1-5,CSAAGTPSNQPQHF